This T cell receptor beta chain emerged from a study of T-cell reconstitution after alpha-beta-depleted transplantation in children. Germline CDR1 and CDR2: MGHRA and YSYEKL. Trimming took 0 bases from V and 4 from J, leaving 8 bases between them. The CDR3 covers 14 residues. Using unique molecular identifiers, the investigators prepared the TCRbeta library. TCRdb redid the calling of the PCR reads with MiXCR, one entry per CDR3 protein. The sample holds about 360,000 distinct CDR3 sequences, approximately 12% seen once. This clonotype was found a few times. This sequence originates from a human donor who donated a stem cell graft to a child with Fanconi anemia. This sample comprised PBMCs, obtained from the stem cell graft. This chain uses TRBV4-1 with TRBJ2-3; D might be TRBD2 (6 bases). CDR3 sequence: CASSQEWDSDTQYF. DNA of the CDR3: TGCGCCAGCAGCCAAGAATGGGACTCAGATACGCAGTATTTT.